This T cell receptor beta chain was retrieved from a study of cytomegalovirus exposure and HLA in healthy donors. Study outcomes and limitations: A later analysis appeared to link common viral pathogens to several of the most significant clusters.

The PCR was carried out with 60 Vbeta primers and 13 Jbeta primers. Assay: immunoSEQ multiplex PCR; the TCRdb copy retains only in-frame clones and omits some. This repertoire shows some 87,000 clones, around four fifths found once; its top ten account for under 8%. Concerning this clone: Antigen specificity is unknown.

The sequence derives from a man aged 50-59 years in good health and CMV-seropositive. The sample taken for sequencing was PBMCs.

The CDR3 coding sequence is TGTGCCTGGAGTGTACTTGGAGGGACAGGGGGCCAGGAAAAACTGTTTTTT. Its translation is CAWSVLGGTGGQEKLFF. The rearrangement links TRBV30 to TRBJ1-4; TRBD1 matches at 12 bases. Germline CDR1 GTSNPN, CDR2 SVGIG (reference sequence). V shed 0 bases and J 8 bases; nucleotides not matched to a gene: 10. The CDR3 spans 17 residues.